This record looks at one T cell receptor (beta chain) sequence and its context. The entry originates in a study of blood T cell repertoires in COVID-19. On the study more broadly: The study drew acute and convalescent COVID-19 samples from the United States, Italy and Spain.

V shed 1 base and J shed 3 bases, with 15 bases lying between them. From germline, CDR1 is LGHNA and CDR2 YNFKEQ. The CDR3 loop spans 17 amino acids. Original analysis: From reference gene primer amplification, estimates of nucleated cell counts were derived. Sequencing used immunoSEQ multiplex PCR; TCRdb keeps in-frame clones, though not all of them. The V and J calls and clone size were taken over from that table, and D and trimming were inferred from the DNA. The profile shows a few hundred thousand clones, around 82% of them singletons. Sequenced input: peripheral blood. The sequence was collected from a human donor in a cohort sampled during active COVID-19. The chain carries TRBV4-2 and TRBJ2-2, with D possibly TRBD2 on 5 matching bases. DNA for the CDR3: TGTGCCAGCAGCCAAGGGGGTGGTCGGGGTTACACCGGGGAGCTGTTTTTT. Protein: CASSQGGGRGYTGELFF.